The 8 T cell receptor beta chains given below trace back to one sample, sequenced in a study of T-cell reconstitution after alpha-beta-depleted transplantation in children. Unique molecular identifiers were used in preparing the TCRbeta library. TCRdb redid the calling of the PCR reads with MiXCR, one entry per CDR3 protein. This table holds 500,000 to 750,000 distinct CDR3 sequences, about an eighth found once. This specimen was PBMCs, mostly from graft donor cells, taken 360 days after TCRalphabeta/CD19-depleted stem cell transplant. The receptors here all came from a male patient younger than 18 who had a stem cell transplant for acute myeloid leukemia, so the T cells may come from the graft donor.

This chain joins TRBV12-3 or TRBV12-4 and TRBJ1-5; D is unresolved. CDR3 size: 13 residues. V was shortened by 2 bases and J by 7 bases, with 9 bases between the two germline ends. The CDR3, as DNA: TGTGCCAGCAGTTTAAAGCTAGGGCAGCCCCAGCATTTT. It yields the protein CASSLKLGQPQHF.

This clonotype appeared many times. The chain couples TRBV7-3 to TRBJ2-3, with 7 bases matching TRBD2. The CDR3 runs to 12 residues. Per germline, CDR1 SGHTA and CDR2 FQGTGA. Trimming took 6 bases from V and 10 from J; bases not matched to a gene: 7. The chain's CDR3 is CASRSGAGPQYF. The CDR3 nucleotides read TGTGCCAGCAGAAGCGGAGCGGGACCGCAGTATTTT. Drawing the rest from reference TRBV7-3 and TRBJ2-3, the complete variable domain is GAGVSQTPSNKVTEKGKYVELRCDPISGHTALYWYRQSLGQGPEFLIYFQGTGAADDSGLPNDRFFAVRPEGSVSTLKIQRTERGDSAVYLCASRSGAGPQYFGPGTRLTVL.

The rearrangement joins TRBV14 to TRBJ1-2, with 8 bases identical to TRBD1. The CDR3 covers 14 residues. After removal of 6 bases from V and 2 bases from J, the junction contained 5 bases not matched to a gene. Looked up from germline, CDR1 is SGHDN and CDR2 is FVKESK. The CDR3 nucleotides are TGTGCCAGCAGGCCCCGGACAGGGAACTATGGCTACACCTTC. Translated, it gives CASRPRTGNYGYTF. Filled out from reference TRBV14 and TRBJ1-2, the complete variable domain reads EAGVTQFPSHSVIEKGQTVTLRCDPISGHDNLYWYRRVMGKEIKFLLHFVKESKQDESGMPNNRFLAERTGGTYSTLKVQPAELEDSGVYFCASRPRTGNYGYTFGSGTRLTVV.

This chain joins TRBV20-1 and TRBJ2-1, with D uncertain. The V and J ends lost 0 bases and 4 bases respectively, with 13 bases between them. Looked up from germline, CDR1 is DFQATT and CDR2 is SNEGSKA (reference sequence). The CDR3 spans 15 residues. The CDR3 is CSARDPSRRYNEQFF. In nucleotides, the CDR3 is TGCAGTGCTAGAGATCCGTCTAGGAGATACAATGAGCAGTTCTTC.

The chain is built from TRBV6-1 and TRBJ2-3; 7 bases are shared with TRBD1. Trimming removed 1 base from V and 2 bases from J; junction bases left unmatched: 6. The CDR3 is made up of 16 amino acids. CDR1 and CDR2 (germline): MNHNS, SASEGT. CDR3 residues: CASSEDWGTVTDTQYF. The CDR3 nucleotides read TGTGCCAGCAGTGAAGATTGGGGGACAGTCACAGATACGCAGTATTTT.

The sample holds a few counts of this clonotype. V and J are TRBV5-5 and TRBJ2-7; possibly TRBD1 for D (5 bases). This CDR3 is 11 amino acids long. Germline V gene data show CDR1 as SGHKS and CDR2 as YYEKEE (reference sequence). Trimming left V 4 bases short and J 7 bases short, with 9 bases between. CDR3 DNA sequence: TGTGCCAGCAGCGCAGGGTTAGAGCAGTACTTC. It yields the protein CASSAGLEQYF.

The sample holds a few counts of this clonotype. One end of the junction fails to match germline, which may point to a read error. The rearrangement joins TRBV20-1 to TRBJ2-7, with D unclear. Germline V gives CDR1 DFQATT, CDR2 SNEGSKA (reference sequence). The CDR3 runs 13 residues. The CDR3 bases are TGCAGTGTTAGATCAAGGAGCTCCTACGAGCAGTACTTC. It codes for CSVRSRSSYEQYF.

This clonotype has a count of ten or more. This chain joins TRBV6-5 and TRBJ1-1; 12 bases match TRBD1. CDR3 length: 17 residues. Looked up from germline, CDR1 is MNHEY and CDR2 is SVGAGI. The V and J ends lost 5 bases and 3 bases, in that order; junction bases with no gene match: 10. CDR3 amino acids: CASSLTGTGGADTEAFF. The CDR3 nucleotides are TGTGCCAGCAGTCTCACCGGGACAGGGGGCGCGGACACTGAAGCTTTCTTT.